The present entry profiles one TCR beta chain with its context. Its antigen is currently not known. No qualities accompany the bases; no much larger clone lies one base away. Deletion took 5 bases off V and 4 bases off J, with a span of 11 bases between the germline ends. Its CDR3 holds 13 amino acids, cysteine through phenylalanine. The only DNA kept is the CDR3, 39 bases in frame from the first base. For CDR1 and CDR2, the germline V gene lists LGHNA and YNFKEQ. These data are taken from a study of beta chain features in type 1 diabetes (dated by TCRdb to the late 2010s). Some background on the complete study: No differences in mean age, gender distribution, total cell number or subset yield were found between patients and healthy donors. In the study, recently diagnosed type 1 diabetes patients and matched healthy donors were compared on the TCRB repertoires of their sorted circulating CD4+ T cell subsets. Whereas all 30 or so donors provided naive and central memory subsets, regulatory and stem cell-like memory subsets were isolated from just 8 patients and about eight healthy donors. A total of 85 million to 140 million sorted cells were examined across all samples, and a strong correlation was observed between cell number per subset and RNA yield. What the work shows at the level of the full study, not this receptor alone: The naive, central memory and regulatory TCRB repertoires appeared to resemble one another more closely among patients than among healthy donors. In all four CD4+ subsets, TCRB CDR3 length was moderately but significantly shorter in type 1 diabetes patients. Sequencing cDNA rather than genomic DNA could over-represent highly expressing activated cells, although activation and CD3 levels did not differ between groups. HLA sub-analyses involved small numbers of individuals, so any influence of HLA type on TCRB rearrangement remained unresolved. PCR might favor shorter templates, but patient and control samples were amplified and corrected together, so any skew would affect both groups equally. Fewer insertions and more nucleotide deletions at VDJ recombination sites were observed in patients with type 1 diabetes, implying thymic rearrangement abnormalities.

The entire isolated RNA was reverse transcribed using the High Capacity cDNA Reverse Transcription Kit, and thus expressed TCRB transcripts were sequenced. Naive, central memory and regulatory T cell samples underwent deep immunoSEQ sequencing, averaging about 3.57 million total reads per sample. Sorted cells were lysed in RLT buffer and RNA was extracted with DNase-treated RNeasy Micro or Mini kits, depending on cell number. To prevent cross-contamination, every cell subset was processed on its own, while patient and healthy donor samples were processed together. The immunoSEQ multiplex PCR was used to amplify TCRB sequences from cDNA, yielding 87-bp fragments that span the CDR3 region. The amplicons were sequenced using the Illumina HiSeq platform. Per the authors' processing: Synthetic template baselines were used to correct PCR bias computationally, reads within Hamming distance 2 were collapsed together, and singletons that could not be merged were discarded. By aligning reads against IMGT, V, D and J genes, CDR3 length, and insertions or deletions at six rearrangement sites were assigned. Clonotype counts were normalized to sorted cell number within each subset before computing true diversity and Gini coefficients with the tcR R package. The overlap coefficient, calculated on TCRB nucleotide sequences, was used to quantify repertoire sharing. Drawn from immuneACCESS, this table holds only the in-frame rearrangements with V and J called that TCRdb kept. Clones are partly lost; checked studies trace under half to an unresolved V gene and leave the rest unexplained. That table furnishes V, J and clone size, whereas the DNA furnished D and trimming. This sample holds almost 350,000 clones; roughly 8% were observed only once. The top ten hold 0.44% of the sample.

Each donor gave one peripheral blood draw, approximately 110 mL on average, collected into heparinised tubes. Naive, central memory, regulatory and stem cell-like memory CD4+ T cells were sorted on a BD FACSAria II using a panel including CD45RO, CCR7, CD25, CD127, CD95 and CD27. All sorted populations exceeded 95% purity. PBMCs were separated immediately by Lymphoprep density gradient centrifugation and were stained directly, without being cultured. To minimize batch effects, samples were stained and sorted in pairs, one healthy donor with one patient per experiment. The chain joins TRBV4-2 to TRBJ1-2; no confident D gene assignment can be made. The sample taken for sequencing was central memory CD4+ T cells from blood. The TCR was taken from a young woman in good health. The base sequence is TGTGCCAGCAGCTTGATCCAGTCCTATGGCTACACCTTC. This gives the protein CASSLIQSYGYTF.